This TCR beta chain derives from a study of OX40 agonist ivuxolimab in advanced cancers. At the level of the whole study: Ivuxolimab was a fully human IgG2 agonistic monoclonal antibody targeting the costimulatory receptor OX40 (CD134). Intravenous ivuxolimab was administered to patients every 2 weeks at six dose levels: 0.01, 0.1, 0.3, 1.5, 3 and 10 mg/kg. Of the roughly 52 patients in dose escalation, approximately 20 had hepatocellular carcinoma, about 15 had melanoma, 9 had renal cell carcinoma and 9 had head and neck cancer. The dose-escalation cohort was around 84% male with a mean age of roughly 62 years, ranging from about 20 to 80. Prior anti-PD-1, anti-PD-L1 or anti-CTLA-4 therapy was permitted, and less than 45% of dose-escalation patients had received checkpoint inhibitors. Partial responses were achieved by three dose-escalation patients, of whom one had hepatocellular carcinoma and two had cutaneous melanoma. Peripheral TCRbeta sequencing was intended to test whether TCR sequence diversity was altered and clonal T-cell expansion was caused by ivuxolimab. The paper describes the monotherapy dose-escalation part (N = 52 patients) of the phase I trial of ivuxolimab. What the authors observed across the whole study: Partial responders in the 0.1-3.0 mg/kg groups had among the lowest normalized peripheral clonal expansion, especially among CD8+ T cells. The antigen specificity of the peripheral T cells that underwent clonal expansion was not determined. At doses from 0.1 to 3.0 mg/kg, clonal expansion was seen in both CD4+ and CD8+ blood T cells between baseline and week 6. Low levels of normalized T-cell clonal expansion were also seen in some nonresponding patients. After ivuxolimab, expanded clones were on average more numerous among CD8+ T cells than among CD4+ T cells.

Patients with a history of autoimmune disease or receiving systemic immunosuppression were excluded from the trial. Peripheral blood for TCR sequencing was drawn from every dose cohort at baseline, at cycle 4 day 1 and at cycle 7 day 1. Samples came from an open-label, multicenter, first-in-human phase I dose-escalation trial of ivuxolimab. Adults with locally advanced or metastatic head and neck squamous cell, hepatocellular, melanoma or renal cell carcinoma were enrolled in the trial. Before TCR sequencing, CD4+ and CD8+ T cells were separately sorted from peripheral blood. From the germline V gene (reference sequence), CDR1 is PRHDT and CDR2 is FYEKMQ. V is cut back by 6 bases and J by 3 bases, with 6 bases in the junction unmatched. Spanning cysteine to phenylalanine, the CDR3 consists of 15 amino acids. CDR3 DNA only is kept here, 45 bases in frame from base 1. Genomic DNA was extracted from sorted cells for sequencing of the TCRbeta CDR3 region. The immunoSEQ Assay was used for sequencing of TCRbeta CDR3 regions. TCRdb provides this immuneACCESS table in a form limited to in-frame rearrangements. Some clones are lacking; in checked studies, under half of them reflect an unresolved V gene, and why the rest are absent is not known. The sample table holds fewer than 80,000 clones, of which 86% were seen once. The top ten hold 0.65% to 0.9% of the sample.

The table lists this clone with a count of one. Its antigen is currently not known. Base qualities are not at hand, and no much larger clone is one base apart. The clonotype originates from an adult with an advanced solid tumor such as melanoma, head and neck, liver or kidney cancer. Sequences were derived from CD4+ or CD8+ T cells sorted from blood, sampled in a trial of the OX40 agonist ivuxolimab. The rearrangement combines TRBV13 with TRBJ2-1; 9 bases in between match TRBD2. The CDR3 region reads CASSFAGGLYNEQFF. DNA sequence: TGTGCCAGCAGTTTCGCGGGGGGGCTCTACAATGAGCAGTTCTTC.